This T cell receptor (beta chain) is from a study of T cell responses to AZD1222 COVID-19 vaccine. Overall study results and limits: Rises in breadth and depth of Spike-specific TCRs came after two AZD1222 doses. Repertoire sampling was restricted to post-peak T cell response timepoints.

Concerning this clone: Its antigen remains unidentified.

The CDR3 is made up of 15 amino acids. V lost 4 bases and J lost 5; bases outside the gene matches: 7. Germline V gene data show CDR1 as MNHEY and CDR2 as SVGAGI. Libraries were prepared by immunoSEQ multiplex PCR; TCRdb keeps only in-frame clonotypes and omits some of them. The repertoire includes about 140,000 clones, approximately 90% of them detected once, and around 2.8% sits in the top ten. This receptor was identified in an adult in good health. V gene TRBV6-5 combines with J gene TRBJ1-1; 10 positions agree with TRBD1. The specimen was peripheral blood, collected on day 0 of AZD1222 vaccination. The CDR3 DNA reads as TGTGCCAGCAGTTGGCCGGGACAGGGGAAGACTGAAGCTTTCTTT. This encodes CASSWPGQGKTEAFF.